These T cell receptor beta chains were read from a single sample in a study of chemoradiotherapy in HPV16-positive cancers. Using immunoSEQ multiplex PCR, the repertoire was profiled, and TCRdb retains in-frame clones only, with some absent. The top ten clones hold 2.6% of a sample with about 4,600 clones, 90% of them seen once. The starting material was tumor tissue, obtained from a patient who underwent chemoradiotherapy. Every receptor here comes from a human donor with HPV-associated anogenital cancer. CDR3s include the opening cysteine and the closing phenylalanine or tryptophan. Fields, in order: J gene, D gene, clone size, V gene, CDR3 protein, CDR3 DNA. The D gene is left open where the match is weak. A row's size may be missing; if present it is once, few, many or a size class.

j_gene: TRBJ2-1
d_gene: TRBD2
abundance: NA
v_gene: TRBV30
CDR3aa: CAWSASGYNEQFF
CDR3nt: TGTGCCTGGAGTGCTAGCGGATACAATGAGCAGTTCTTC

j_gene: TRBJ1-2
d_gene: TRBD1
abundance: NA
v_gene: TRBV7-2
CDR3aa: CASSLALGQGHGYTF
CDR3nt: TGTGCCAGCAGCTTAGCGTTAGGACAGGGACATGGCTACACCTTC

j_gene: TRBJ2-7
d_gene: NA
abundance: NA
v_gene: TRBV7-9
CDR3aa: CASSLGLANYEQYF
CDR3nt: TGTGCCAGCAGCTTAGGGTTGGCCAACTACGAGCAGTACTTC

j_gene: TRBJ2-2
d_gene: TRBD2
abundance: NA
v_gene: TRBV5-6
CDR3aa: CASSSRTSGGRINTGELFF
CDR3nt: TGTGCCAGCAGCTCTCGGACTAGCGGGGGCCGCATAAACACCGGGGAGCTGTTTTTT

j_gene: TRBJ1-5
d_gene: NA
abundance: NA
v_gene: TRBV6-5
CDR3aa: CASSTGQYNQPQHF
CDR3nt: TGTGCCAGCAGTACAGGGCAGTACAATCAGCCCCAGCATTTT

j_gene: TRBJ2-2
d_gene: NA
abundance: NA
v_gene: TRBV7-3
CDR3aa: CASSLMGRESIGTGELFF
CDR3nt: TGTGCCAGCAGCCTAATGGGTCGGGAAAGTATAGGCACCGGGGAGCTGTTTTTT

j_gene: TRBJ1-1
d_gene: NA
abundance: NA
v_gene: TRBV12-5
CDR3aa: CASGLVVEGTEAFF
CDR3nt: TGTGCTAGTGGTTTGGTAGTGGAGGGTACTGAAGCTTTCTTT

j_gene: TRBJ2-3
d_gene: TRBD2
abundance: NA
v_gene: TRBV27
CDR3aa: CASSWRLAGVSRRTDTQYF
CDR3nt: TGTGCCAGCAGTTGGCGACTAGCGGGGGTCTCAAGAAGGACAGATACGCAGTATTTT

j_gene: TRBJ2-7
d_gene: TRBD1
abundance: NA
v_gene: TRBV5-6
CDR3aa: CASSYRQGAWYEQYF
CDR3nt: TGTGCCAGCAGTTACCGACAGGGGGCATGGTACGAGCAGTACTTC

j_gene: TRBJ2-1
d_gene: NA
abundance: NA
v_gene: TRBV6-5
CDR3aa: CASSYRNSNNEQFF
CDR3nt: TGTGCCAGCAGTTACAGGAACAGTAACAATGAGCAGTTCTTC

j_gene: TRBJ2-3
d_gene: TRBD1
abundance: NA
v_gene: TRBV7-2
CDR3aa: CASSLAGQGTDTQYF
CDR3nt: TGTGCCAGCAGCTTAGCGGGACAGGGCACAGATACGCAGTATTTT

j_gene: TRBJ2-7
d_gene: TRBD2
abundance: NA
v_gene: TRBV6-1
CDR3aa: CAVRRVREGEQYF
CDR3nt: TGTGCCGTTCGAAGGGTGCGGGAGGGCGAGCAGTACTTC

j_gene: TRBJ2-5
d_gene: NA
abundance: few
v_gene: TRBV7-2
CDR3aa: CASSQQGGGQETQYF
CDR3nt: TGTGCCAGCAGCCAACAGGGGGGGGGCCAAGAGACCCAGTACTTC

j_gene: TRBJ2-5
d_gene: NA
abundance: few
v_gene: TRBV27
CDR3aa: CASTLPAETQYF
CDR3nt: TGTGCCAGCACCCTCCCCGCAGAGACCCAGTACTTC

j_gene: TRBJ2-3
d_gene: NA
abundance: NA
v_gene: TRBV29-1
CDR3aa: CSVEGLTRAGTDTQYF
CDR3nt: TGCAGCGTTGAAGGCCTAACCCGAGCGGGTACAGATACGCAGTATTTT

j_gene: TRBJ1-1
d_gene: NA
abundance: NA
v_gene: TRBV25-1
CDR3aa: CASSEVGIANTEAFF
CDR3nt: TGTGCCAGCAGTGAGGTAGGGATAGCGAACACTGAAGCTTTCTTT

j_gene: TRBJ2-5
d_gene: TRBD2
abundance: once
v_gene: TRBV6-5
CDR3aa: CASTSSGQETQYF
CDR3nt: TGTGCCAGCACCTCTAGCGGTCAAGAGACCCAGTACTTC

j_gene: TRBJ2-3
d_gene: TRBD2
abundance: NA
v_gene: TRBV7-3
CDR3aa: CASSSSGASTDTQYF
CDR3nt: TGTGCCAGCAGCTCTAGCGGAGCTAGCACAGATACGCAGTATTTT

j_gene: TRBJ2-7
d_gene: TRBD2
abundance: NA
v_gene: TRBV11-2
CDR3aa: CAGGDGSYEQYF
CDR3nt: TGTGCCGGGGGGGACGGTTCCTACGAGCAGTACTTC

j_gene: TRBJ2-7
d_gene: TRBD1
abundance: once
v_gene: TRBV5-1
CDR3aa: CASSLTGAVSYEQYF
CDR3nt: TGCGCCAGCAGCTTGACAGGGGCAGTTTCCTACGAGCAGTACTTC

j_gene: TRBJ2-5
d_gene: NA
abundance: NA
v_gene: TRBV6-1
CDR3aa: CASSEARGSWETQYF
CDR3nt: TGTGCCAGCAGTGAAGCTAGAGGATCTTGGGAGACCCAGTACTTC

j_gene: TRBJ2-4
d_gene: NA
abundance: NA
v_gene: TRBV6-6
CDR3aa: CASSLGVGIQYF
CDR3nt: TGTGCCAGCAGTTTAGGGGTAGGCATTCAGTACTTC

j_gene: TRBJ1-3
d_gene: NA
abundance: NA
v_gene: TRBV10-3
CDR3aa: CAINGGASSGNTIYF
CDR3nt: TGTGCCATCAACGGGGGGGCGAGCTCTGGAAACACCATATATTTT

j_gene: TRBJ1-2
d_gene: NA
abundance: NA
v_gene: TRBV10-3
CDR3aa: CAISRDKVDPGYTF
CDR3nt: TGTGCCATCAGTCGGGACAAGGTGGATCCTGGCTACACCTTC

j_gene: TRBJ2-3
d_gene: NA
abundance: NA
v_gene: TRBV5-5
CDR3aa: CASSSGQFTDTQYF
CDR3nt: TGTGCCAGCAGCTCCGGCCAGTTCACAGATACGCAGTATTTT